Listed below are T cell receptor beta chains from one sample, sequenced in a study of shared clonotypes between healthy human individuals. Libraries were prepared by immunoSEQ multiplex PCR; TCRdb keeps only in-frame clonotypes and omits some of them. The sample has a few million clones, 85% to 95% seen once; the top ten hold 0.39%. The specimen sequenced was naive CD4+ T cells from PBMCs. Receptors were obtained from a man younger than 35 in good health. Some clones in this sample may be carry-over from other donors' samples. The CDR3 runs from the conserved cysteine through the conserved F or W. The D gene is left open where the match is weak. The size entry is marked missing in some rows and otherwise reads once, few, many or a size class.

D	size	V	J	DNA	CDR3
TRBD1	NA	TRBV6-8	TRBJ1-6	TGTGCCAGCAGGGGTAAGGGTCAGGAAGGGGGCGATTCACCCCTCCACTTT	CASRGKGQEGGDSPLHF
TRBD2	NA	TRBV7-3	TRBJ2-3	TGTGCCAGCAGCTTAAGCCTAGCGGGAGGGCAGGATACGCAGTATTTT	CASSLSLAGGQDTQYF
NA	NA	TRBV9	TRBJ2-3	TGTGCCAGCAGCGGGAGAGCGGGCCTGGGCACAGATACGCAGTATTTT	CASSGRAGLGTDTQYF
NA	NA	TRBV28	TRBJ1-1	TGTGCCAGCAGTTTATACCCCCCTGAAGCTTTCTTT	CASSLYPPEAFF
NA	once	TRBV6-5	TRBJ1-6	TGTGCCAGCACCAAAGGGGGACATGGTAATTCACCCCTCCACTTT	CASTKGGHGNSPLHF
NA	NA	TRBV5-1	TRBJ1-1	TGCGCCAGCACCCGGGGAGGGGAGCCGAACACTGAAGCTTTCTTT	CASTRGGEPNTEAFF
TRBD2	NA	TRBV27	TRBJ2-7	TGTGCCAGCAGTTTATTTGGGACTAGCGGGAGGATCTACGAGCAGTACTTC	CASSLFGTSGRIYEQYF
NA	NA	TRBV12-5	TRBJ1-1	TGTGCTAGTGGACCGGACAGTTGGAACACTGAAGCTTTCTTT	CASGPDSWNTEAFF
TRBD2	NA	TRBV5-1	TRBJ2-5	TGCGCCAGCAGCGCCCTCGGGAGGGAGGGCCAGTACTTC	CASSALGREGQYF
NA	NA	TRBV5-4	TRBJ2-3	TGTGCCAGCAGCTCCGGGACCCGCACAGATACGCAGTATTTT	CASSSGTRTDTQYF
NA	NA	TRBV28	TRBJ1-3	TGTGCCAGCTACTCCTCCTCTGGAAACACCATATATTTT	CASYSSSGNTIYF
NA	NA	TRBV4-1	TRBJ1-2	TGCGCCAGCAGCCAAGAGGGCAGCAAACATTACTATGGCTACACCTTC	CASSQEGSKHYYGYTF
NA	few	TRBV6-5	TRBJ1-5	TGTGCCAGCAGGGGCCGGAACAATCAGCCCCAGCATTTT	CASRGRNNQPQHF
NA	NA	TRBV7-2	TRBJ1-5	TGTGCCAGCAGCCGGGGAGGGATGGGCCAGCCCCAGCATTTT	CASSRGGMGQPQHF
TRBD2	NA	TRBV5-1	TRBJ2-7	TGCGCCAGCAGCCCCGCCGAAAGCGGGAGGGCGTACGAGCAGTACTTC	CASSPAESGRAYEQYF
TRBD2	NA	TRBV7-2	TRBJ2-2	TGTGCCAGCAGCTTCCTAGCGGGACATACCGGGGAGCTGTTTTTT	CASSFLAGHTGELFF
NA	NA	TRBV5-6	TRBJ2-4	TGTGCCAGCAGCTTGGTTCTTCTATGGATCGGCGAGGTCATTCAGTACTTC	CASSLVLLWIGEVIQYF
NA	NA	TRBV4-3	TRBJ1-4	TGCGCCAGCAGCCAAGGTTCTTTTAATGAAAAACTGTTTTTT	CASSQGSFNEKLFF
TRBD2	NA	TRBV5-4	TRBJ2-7	TGTGCCAGCAGCTTGTCTAGCGGGCTATCCTCCTACGAGCAGTACTTC	CASSLSSGLSSYEQYF
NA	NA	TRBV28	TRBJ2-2	TGTGCCAGCAGCCCAATAACCGGGGAGCTGTTTTTT	CASSPITGELFF
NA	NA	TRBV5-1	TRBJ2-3	TGCGCCAGCAGCTTGTCCGGGCGGGATACGCAGTATTTT	CASSLSGRDTQYF
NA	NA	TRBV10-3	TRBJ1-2	TGTGCCATCAGTGCAGGGGCGCCGGCTAACTATGGCTACACCTTC	CAISAGAPANYGYTF
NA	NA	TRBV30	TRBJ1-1	TGTGCGGCGGGGGGGGCGGACACTGAAGCTTTCTTT	CAAGGADTEAFF
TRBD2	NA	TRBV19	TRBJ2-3	TGTGCCAGTAGGCGCCCCGGGGGGACAGATACGCAGTATTTT	CASRRPGGTDTQYF
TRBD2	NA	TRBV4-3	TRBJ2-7	TGCGCCAGCAGCCGTTTTAGCGGGAGGGCCGTTGAAGAGCAGTACTTC	CASSRFSGRAVEEQYF
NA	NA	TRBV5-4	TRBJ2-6	TGTGCCAGCAGTCCGGATCCGGGAAACTCTGGGGCCAACGTCCTGACTTTC	CASSPDPGNSGANVLTF
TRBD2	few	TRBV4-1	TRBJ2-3	TGCGCCAGCTCCGGCGGGGGACTCGGGAGCACAGATACGCAGTATTTT	CASSGGGLGSTDTQYF
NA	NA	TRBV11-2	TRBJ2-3	TGTGCCAGCAGCTTAGGATCATACACAGATACGCAGTATTTT	CASSLGSYTDTQYF
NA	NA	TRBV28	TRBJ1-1	TGTGCCAGCAGTTTAAGCCTCCGAGACGTGAGCACTGAAGCTTTCTTT	CASSLSLRDVSTEAFF
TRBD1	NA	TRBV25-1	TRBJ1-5	TGTGCCAGCAGTGGTTCAGGGGGCCTTCAGCCCCAGCATTTT	CASSGSGGLQPQHF
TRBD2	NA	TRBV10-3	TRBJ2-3	TGTGCCATCAGTAGAGGGGGACTAGCGGGAGCCAGCACAGATACGCAGTATTTT	CAISRGGLAGASTDTQYF
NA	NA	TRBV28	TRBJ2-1	TGTGCCAGCAGTTTATTGCGCGCTTCGATGTTCACCTACAATGAGCAGTTCTTC	CASSLLRASMFTYNEQFF
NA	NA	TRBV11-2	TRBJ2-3	TGTGCCAGCAGACGTGGTGGTGGGGATACGCAGTATTTT	CASRRGGGDTQYF
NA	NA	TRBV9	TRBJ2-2	TGTGCCAGCAGCGGAGGGCAGAACACCGGGGAGCTGTTTTTT	CASSGGQNTGELFF
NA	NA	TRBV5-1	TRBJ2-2	TGCGCCAGCAGCTCGTCCCCGGTTCGAGCCCCCGGGGAGCTGTTTTTT	CASSSSPVRAPGELFF
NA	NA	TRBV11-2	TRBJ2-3	TGTGCCAGCAGCTTAGATAGAGGCACAGATACGCAGTATTTT	CASSLDRGTDTQYF
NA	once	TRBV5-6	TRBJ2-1	TGTGCCAGCAGCTACGGGACTCCTATCTACAATGAGCAGTTCTTC	CASSYGTPIYNEQFF
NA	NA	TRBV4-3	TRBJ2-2	TGCGCCAGCAGCCAAGATCCGACGGGGGCCGAATCCGGGGAGCTGTTTTTT	CASSQDPTGAESGELFF
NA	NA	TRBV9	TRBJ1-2	TGTGCCAGCAGCCCACCTACAGAGGGGAGATACACCTTC	CASSPPTEGRYTF
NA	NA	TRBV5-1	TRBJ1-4	TGCGCCAGCGCACGCTGGGGCCAGACGAATGAAAAACTGTTTTTT	CASARWGQTNEKLFF
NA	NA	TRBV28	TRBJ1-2	TGTGCCAGCAGTTCGGGGCTCTATGGCTACACCTTC	CASSSGLYGYTF
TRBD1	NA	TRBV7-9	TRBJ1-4	TGTGCCAGCAGCGGCCGGGACAGTAATGAAAAACTGTTTTTT	CASSGRDSNEKLFF
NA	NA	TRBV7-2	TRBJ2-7	TGTGCCAGCAGCTTAACCCCCTGGGGGATCGAGCAGTACTTC	CASSLTPWGIEQYF
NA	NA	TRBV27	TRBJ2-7	TGTGCCAGCAGGGCCGGGGCCGATACCCTGTACGAGCAGTACTTC	CASRAGADTLYEQYF
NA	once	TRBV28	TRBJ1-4	TGTGCCAGCAGTCTGCCTCCGGGCCCCGGTTTTTTT	CASSLPPGPGFF
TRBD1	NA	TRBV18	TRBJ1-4	TGTGCCAGCTCACCATCGGCAGGGGGCGCATTCGGTGAAAAACTGTTTTTT	CASSPSAGGAFGEKLFF
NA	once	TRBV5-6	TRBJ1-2	TGTGCCAGCAGCTCGGGCCGAGGGGGGTATGGCTACACCTTC	CASSSGRGGYGYTF
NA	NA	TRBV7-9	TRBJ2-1	TGTGCCAGCAGCCCTCGACAGGTCTACAATGAGCAGTTCTTC	CASSPRQVYNEQFF
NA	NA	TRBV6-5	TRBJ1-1	TGTGCCAGCAGTTACCGGAGTACTGAAGCTTTCTTT	CASSYRSTEAFF
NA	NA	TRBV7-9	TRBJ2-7	TGTGCCAGCAGCTTATCGCGGGGCTCCTACGAGCAGTACTTC	CASSLSRGSYEQYF
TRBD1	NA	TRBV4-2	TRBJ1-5	TGTGCCAGCAGCCCCGGACAGGGCAACTATCAGCCCCAGCATTTT	CASSPGQGNYQPQHF
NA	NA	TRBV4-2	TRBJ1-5	TGTGCCAGCAGCCAAAATAGCAATCAGCCCCAGCATTTT	CASSQNSNQPQHF
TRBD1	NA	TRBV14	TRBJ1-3	TGTGCCAGCAGCCACGGACAGGTTTTCTCCGGAAACACCATATATTTT	CASSHGQVFSGNTIYF
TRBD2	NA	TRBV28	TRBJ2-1	TGTGCCAGCAGAGCTACTAGCGGGGTCTACAATGAGCAGTTCTTC	CASRATSGVYNEQFF
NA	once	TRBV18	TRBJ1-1	TGTGCCAGCTCACTCGACACTATGAACACTGAAGCTTTCTTT	CASSLDTMNTEAFF